This section outlines one TCR beta chain sequence together with its context. This entry is derived from a study of tumor-infiltrating lymphocytes in oesophageal squamous cell carcinoma. TCRdb called the PCR reads again in MiXCR, with one record for every CDR3 protein. The repertoire has fewer than 15,000 distinct CDR3 sequences, more than 45% of them found once; the top ten carry 12%. The CDR3 has 15 amino acids. Germline loops: CDR1 SGHTA, CDR2 FQGNSA. Losses at the gene ends were 3 bases for V and 3 bases for J; bases not matched to a gene: 5. Sequenced: blood. The chain is built from TRBV7-2 and TRBJ1-5; TRBD1 aligns across 7 bases. This receptor was identified in a female donor with esophageal squamous cell carcinoma. The CDR3 DNA reads as TGTGCCAGCAGCTTTAACAGGGGTTACAATCAGCCCCAGCATTTT. Translating gives CASSFNRGYNQPQHF.